This T cell receptor (beta chain) was sequenced for a study of blood T cell repertoires in COVID-19. Study as a whole: Some COVID-19 samples were acute and others convalescent; all came from the United States, Italy and Spain. PBMCs, B-cell-depleted T cells, or T cells provided the cDNA or gDNA that made up the material.

The V and J ends lost 7 bases and 0 bases, in that order; junction bases with no gene match: 4. CDR1 is MRHNA and CDR2 is SNTAGT in the germline V gene. This CDR3 comprises 15 residues. Authors' data handling: For nucleated cells, counts were estimated from reference gene primer amplification. Assay used: immunoSEQ multiplex PCR; TCRdb lists only in-frame clones, some missing. The D gene and trimming were derived from the DNA, and the V and J assignments and clone size from that table. The sample consists of around 300,000 clones, 88% of them appearing once. This chain connects TRBV6-4 to TRBJ2-7; 12 positions agree with TRBD2. The sequence derives from a woman aged 45 to 65 who had recovered from COVID-19. The material sequenced was PBMCs or T cells enriched from blood (not recorded which). The CDR3 protein is CASTPTSGGSYEQYF. The CDR3 DNA is TGTGCCAGCACCCCGACTAGCGGGGGCTCCTACGAGCAGTACTTC.